Each of the 18 T cell receptor beta chains below was sequenced from the same sample in a study of T cell responses to AZD1222 COVID-19 vaccine. The table came from immunoSEQ multiplex PCR; TCRdb's copy has only in-frame clones and leaves some out. The sample lists about 170,000 clones; roughly 87% were seen once. The sample here was peripheral blood, taken 28 days after the second AZD1222 dose. Receptors were obtained from an adult who received the AZD1222 COVID-19 vaccine.

The rearrangement uses TRBV5-6 and TRBJ2-7; no reliable D call. The CDR3 length is 16 residues. The germline gives CDR1 SGHDT, CDR2 YYEEEE. The germline V and J ends were trimmed by 3 bases and 2 bases, with 18 bases remaining between them. In DNA, the CDR3 is TGTGCCAGCAGCTCCTTCGGAACTATAGTCCCCTACGAGCAGTACTTC. Translated: CASSSFGTIVPYEQYF. Based on the CDR3 plus reference TRBV5-6 and TRBJ2-7, the full variable domain is DAGVTQSPTHLIKTRGQQVTLRCSPKSGHDTVSWYQQALGQGPQFIFQYYEEEERQRGNFPDRFSGHQFPNYSSELNVNALLLGDSALYLCASSSFGTIVPYEQYFGPGTRLTVT.

V gene TRBV11-2 combines with J gene TRBJ2-2; no clear D. Per germline, CDR1 SGHAT and CDR2 FQNNGV. Deletions cut 1 base from V and 4 bases from J, with 13 bases between. This CDR3 region has 16 residues. In DNA form, the CDR3 reads TGTGCCAGCAGCTTAGGGAACCGCGCGATCACCGGGGAGCTGTTTTTT. Protein sequence: CASSLGNRAITGELFF.

The chain uses TRBV27 and TRBJ2-7, with TRBD1 identical over 7 bases. The CDR3 runs to 14 residues. Germline lookup yields CDR1 MNHEY and CDR2 SMNVEV (reference sequence). V dropped 5 bases and J dropped 2; count of bases not matched to a gene: 6. This CDR3 reads CASSPRQGPYEQYF. In nucleotides, the CDR3 is TGTGCCAGCAGTCCTAGACAGGGCCCCTACGAGCAGTACTTC.

The chain links TRBV11-2 to TRBJ1-1; unclear D gene. CDR1 is SGHAT and CDR2 is FQNNGV in the germline V gene. The CDR3 runs 14 residues. Trimming cost V 3 bases and J 1 base, with 9 bases left between them. The CDR3 DNA is TGTGCCAGCAGCTTTAGGGTAGGGAACACTGAAGCTTTCTTT. Translating gives CASSFRVGNTEAFF.

The chain employs TRBV29-1 and TRBJ1-6; D not resolved. The germline V gene encodes CDR1 SQVTM and CDR2 ANQGSEA. V was clipped by 5 bases and J by 5 bases, with 7 bases between them. The CDR3 has 12 residues. CDR3 coding DNA: TGCAGCGTTAGACACCATAATTCACCCCTCCACTTT. Protein sequence: CSVRHHNSPLHF.

This clone appeared a few times. CDR3 amino acids: CASSSRQGAIYGYTF. The CDR3 DNA sequence: TGTGCCAGCAGCTCTCGACAGGGAGCAATCTATGGCTACACCTTC. The chain recombines TRBV27 with TRBJ1-2; 7 positions agree with TRBD1. CDR3 size: 15 residues. V lost 6 bases to trimming and J lost 4 bases; unmatched junction nucleotides: 11. Looked up from germline, CDR1 is MNHEY and CDR2 is SMNVEV (reference sequence).

CDR3 coding DNA: TGTGCCAGCAGCTTAGAGTCCGGCCCCGGCTATGAGCAGTTCTTC. This translates into CASSLESGPGYEQFF. The chain carries TRBV11-3 and TRBJ2-1; the D is unclear. Germline values: CDR1 SGHNT, CDR2 YENEEA. The CDR3 runs 15 residues. V was shortened by 0 bases and J by 8 bases, with 14 bases between the two germline ends. Together with reference TRBV11-3 and TRBJ2-1, the CDR3 gives the full variable domain: EAGVVQSPRYKIIEKKQPVAFWCNPISGHNTLYWYLQNLGQGPELLIRYENEEAVDDSQLPKDRFSAERLKGVDSTLKIQPAELGDSAVYLCASSLESGPGYEQFFGPGTRLTVL.

This clone was recorded once. The chain recombines TRBV2 with TRBJ2-5, with 8 bases aligning to TRBD2. V was pared by 4 bases and J by 4 bases, with 8 bases of the junction left unmatched. Germline-derived CDR1 and CDR2 are SNHLY and FYNNEI. The CDR3 sequence is 15 residues long. CDR3 in DNA: TGTGCCAGCAGTGGGGGACTAGACCCCTCAGAGACCCAGTACTTC. Encoded protein: CASSGGLDPSETQYF. Based on the CDR3 plus reference TRBV2 and TRBJ2-5, the full variable domain is EPEVTQTPSHQVTQMGQEVILRCVPISNHLYFYWYRQILGQKVEFLVSFYNNEISEKSEIFDDQFSVERPDGSNFTLKIRSTKLEDSAMYFCASSGGLDPSETQYFGPGTRLLVL.

The gene calls are TRBV19 and TRBJ1-4; unclear D gene. V lost 5 bases and J lost 4, with 11 bases in between. There are 14 residues in the CDR3. The V gene's germline CDR1 is LNHDA and CDR2 SQIVND (reference sequence). The CDR3 is CASSSSPNNEKLFF. CDR3 in DNA: TGTGCCAGTAGTTCCAGCCCCAATAATGAAAAACTGTTTTTT.

The rearrangement links TRBV6-6 to TRBJ2-3; D remains unclear. Trimming stripped 6 bases from V and 6 bases from J, with 10 bases between. There are 12 residues in the CDR3. The germline CDR1 and CDR2 sequences are MNHNY and SVGAGI (reference sequence). The CDR3 is CASRTGSDTQYF. In DNA form, the CDR3 reads TGTGCCAGCAGAACGGGCAGTGATACGCAGTATTTT.

The J gene is TRBJ2-7, the V gene TRBV6-2 or TRBV6-3; a possible D gene is TRBD1 (6 bases). CDR1 is MNHEY, CDR2 SVGEGT, per germline. Trimming left V 2 bases short and J 12 bases short, with 14 bases between. The CDR3 is 12 amino acids. The CDR3, as DNA: TGTGCCAGCAGTTACGCCACAGGGATGATGTACTTC. Amino acid sequence: CASSYATGMMYF.

The J gene is TRBJ2-3, the V gene TRBV27; perhaps TRBD1 as D (6 bases). CDR3 length equals 15 residues. From germline, CDR1 is MNHEY and CDR2 SMNVEV (reference sequence). The V end lost 1 base, the J end lost 3 bases, and 11 bases lay between the germline ends. CDR3 coding DNA: TGTGCCAGCAGTTTATTGACAGGTGGAACAGATACGCAGTATTTT. This encodes CASSLLTGGTDTQYF.

This chain uses TRBV11-3 with TRBJ1-1; D is undetermined. Trimming took off 5 bases at V and 7 bases at J, with 11 bases between the two ends. This CDR3 region has 12 residues. Germline V gene data show CDR1 as SGHNT and CDR2 as YENEEA. CDR3 residues: CASSLRGDEAFF. Here the CDR3 DNA reads TGTGCCAGCAGCCTCCGGGGTGATGAAGCTTTCTTT.

This chain uses TRBV9 with TRBJ2-3; unclear D gene. The V end was cut by 0 bases, the J end by 10 bases, with 12 bases between. This CDR3 has 13 amino acids. Germline V gives CDR1 SGDLS, CDR2 YYNGEE. As DNA, the CDR3 is TGTGCCAGCAGCGTAGTCGAGACGGGCCCGCAGTATTTT. Protein product: CASSVVETGPQYF.

This chain uses TRBV2 with TRBJ1-2; D not certain. The V end was cut by 4 bases, the J end by 0 bases, with 9 bases between. The CDR3 sequence is 14 residues long. The germline V gene has CDR1 SNHLY and CDR2 FYNNEI. The CDR3 nucleotides are TGTGCCAGCAGTGGGGAGTTTACTAACTATGGCTACACCTTC. Protein: CASSGEFTNYGYTF.

This clone appeared once. The chain joins TRBV18 to TRBJ2-1, with TRBD1 matching over 7 bases. The V segment lost 2 bases and the J segment 7 bases; nucleotides outside the gene matches: 5. Germline V gives CDR1 KGHSH, CDR2 LQKENI. This CDR3 spans 14 amino acids. CDR3 nucleotide sequence: TGTGCCAGCTCACCATTACAGGGGTGGAATGAGCAGTTCTTC. The encoded protein is CASSPLQGWNEQFF.

This rearrangement joins TRBV29-1 to TRBJ1-1; a possible D gene is TRBD1 (6 bases). The germline V gene encodes CDR1 SQVTM and CDR2 ANQGSEA. V was clipped by 6 bases and J by 5 bases, with 16 bases between them. This CDR3 has 13 residues. The CDR3: CSVALQGLTEAFF. DNA of the CDR3: TGCAGCGTCGCCCTTCAGGGGTTAACTGAAGCTTTCTTT.

The chain uses TRBV25-1 and TRBJ1-4; perhaps TRBD1 as D (5 bases). Trimming removed 10 bases from V and 13 bases from J, with 19 bases in between. Germline values: CDR1 MGHDK, CDR2 SYGVNS. The CDR3 runs 12 residues. The CDR3 loop reads CAIGGAGQRLFF. Written as DNA, the CDR3 is TGTGCCATCGGGGGTGCCGGTCAACGACTGTTTTTT.